The 32 T cell receptor beta chains listed next were all sequenced from one sample in a study of cytomegalovirus exposure and HLA in healthy donors. Sequenced by immunoSEQ multiplex PCR; TCRdb stores in-frame clones only, minus some. Here the sample spans about 170,000 clones, around nine tenths being singletons. The sequencing input was PBMCs. These receptor sequences come from a woman between 18 and 30 years old in good health and CMV-seronegative.

This clone was recorded once. V gene TRBV10-3 combines with J gene TRBJ2-2; D is possibly TRBD1 (6 bases). This CDR3 region has 15 residues. The V end was cut by 8 bases, the J end by 5 bases, with 18 bases between. Looked up from germline, CDR1 is ENHRY and CDR2 is SYGVKD. CDR3: CAILTGTLDTGELFF. The CDR3 DNA reads TGTGCCATCTTAACAGGGACCCTAGATACCGGGGAGCTGTTTTTT.

This chain links TRBV6-6 with TRBJ2-7; D is possibly TRBD1 (6 bases). From germline, CDR1 is MNHNY and CDR2 SVGAGI (reference sequence). There are 12 residues in the CDR3. The V gene lost 4 bases and the J gene lost 3 bases, with 7 bases spanning the gap. The CDR3 nucleotides are TGTGCCAGCAGTTTACAGGGCTACGAGCAGTACTTC. The encoded protein is CASSLQGYEQYF.

This clone was observed once. The genes are TRBV6-6 and TRBJ2-7; the D gene is possibly TRBD1 (6 bases). Trimming stripped 5 bases from V and 5 bases from J, with 10 bases between. The CDR3 spans 12 residues. CDR1 and CDR2 from the germline V gene are MNHNY and SVGAGI (reference sequence). The CDR3 sequence: CASSPRGDEQYF. CDR3 coding DNA: TGTGCCAGCAGTCCCAGGGGCGACGAGCAGTACTTC.

The genes are TRBV6-6 and TRBJ2-7; 8 bases map to TRBD1. The CDR3 totals 12 residues. The V gene end was trimmed by 6 bases and the J gene end by 6 bases; junction bases not matched to a gene: 4. Germline CDR1 and CDR2: MNHNY and SVGAGI (reference sequence). CDR3 coding DNA: TGTGCCAGCAGCCACAGGGGGAGCGAGCAGTACTTC. Its translation: CASSHRGSEQYF.

The chain combines TRBV19 with TRBJ1-5; 9 nucleotides match TRBD1. J gave up 5 bases and V 4 bases, and 15 bases lay outside the gene matches. This CDR3 has 18 residues. The V gene's germline CDR1 is LNHDA and CDR2 SQIVND (reference sequence). The CDR3 region has the DNA TGTGCCAGTAGTACGACCGGACAGGGGCCACGAGGGTATCAGCCCCAGCATTTT. It yields the protein CASSTTGQGPRGYQPQHF. Looking up the rest from reference TRBV19 and TRBJ1-5 gives the full variable domain: DGGITQSPKYLFRKEGQNVTLSCEQNLNHDAMYWYRQDPGQGLRLIYYSQIVNDFQKGDIAEGYSVSREKKESFPLTVTSAQKNPTAFYLCASSTTGQGPRGYQPQHFGDGTRLSIL.

This rearrangement joins TRBV9 to TRBJ1-5; perhaps TRBD1 as D (5 bases). The germline V gene encodes CDR1 SGDLS and CDR2 YYNGEE. Trimming shortened V by 4 bases and J by 2 bases, and 13 bases separated the two germline ends. The CDR3 runs to 15 residues. The CDR3 DNA is TGTGCCAGCAGCCCGACGGGGGGGGGCAATCAGCCCCAGCATTTT. Amino acids: CASSPTGGGNQPQHF.

The rearrangement uses TRBV5-6 and TRBJ2-7; D is perhaps TRBD1 (6 bases). This CDR3 is built from 11 residues. Germline loops: CDR1 SGHDT, CDR2 YYEEEE. The ends were cut back, 6 bases at V and 11 bases at J, with 15 bases in the middle. The CDR3 region is CASTQGKREYF. The CDR3 region has the DNA TGTGCCAGCACCCAGGGGAAGAGGGAGTACTTC.

This clone has a handful of counts. This chain uses TRBV4-3 with TRBJ2-1; the match to TRBD2 covers 9 bases. V shed 2 bases and J 4 bases; nucleotides not matched to a gene: 3. This CDR3 is built from 15 residues. Germline-derived CDR1 and CDR2 are LGHNA and YSLEER. DNA of the CDR3: TGCGCCAGCAGCCAACTGCGGGAGGGTTACAATGAGCAGTTCTTC. It specifies CASSQLREGYNEQFF.

This clone was counted once. The chain is built from TRBV27 and TRBJ1-5; no definite D call. CDR1 is MNHEY and CDR2 is SMNVEV in the germline V gene (reference sequence). The CDR3 contains 13 residues. V dropped 5 bases and J dropped 4 bases, with 9 bases sitting between them. The CDR3 loop is CASSNRGNQPQHF. The CDR3 bases are TGTGCCAGCAGTAATAGAGGGAATCAGCCCCAGCATTTT.

The rearrangement uses TRBV19 and TRBJ2-5; D unclear. The V end lost 4 bases, the J end lost 0 bases, and 6 bases lay between the germline ends. The CDR3 is 13 residues long. From germline, CDR1 is LNHDA and CDR2 SQIVND (reference sequence). The CDR3 region is CASSNRDQETQYF. CDR3 coding DNA: TGTGCCAGTAGTAACCGGGACCAAGAGACCCAGTACTTC.

As concerns this clone: The junction shows a germline mismatch at one end, possibly a read error. The chain uses TRBV4-1 and TRBJ1-2; D perhaps matches TRBD1 (6 bases). This CDR3 is built from 15 residues. Germline V CDR1 and CDR2: MGHRA, YSYEKL. For the CDR3, the DNA is TGCGCCAGCAGCCAAGATACAGGGTGGGGATATGACTACACCTTC. Encoded protein: CASSQDTGWGYDYTF.

The chain couples TRBV27 to TRBJ2-1, with 7 bases that match TRBD2. Unmatched junction bases numbered 7, after V lost 5 bases and J lost 0 bases. This CDR3 region has 16 residues. In germline, CDR1 is MNHEY, CDR2 SMNVEV (reference sequence). CDR3 sequence (DNA): TGTGCCAGCAGTATACTAGCGTTAAGCTCCTACAATGAGCAGTTCTTC. Translating it yields CASSILALSSYNEQFF.

V and J are TRBV29-1 and TRBJ2-1, with D maybe TRBD2 (6 bases). Germline V gene sequence: CDR1 SQVTM, CDR2 ANQGSEA. The CDR3 consists of 13 residues. V gave up 2 bases and J gave up 10 bases, with 15 bases separating them. CDR3 DNA: TGCAGCGTTGAACCCCTGACTAGGCGCGAGCAGTTCTTC. Its protein is CSVEPLTRREQFF.

This chain links TRBV9 with TRBJ2-7, with TRBD1 matching over 7 bases. Germline CDR1 is SGDLS and CDR2 is YYNGEE. The ends lost 4 bases at V and 3 bases at J; junction bases unmatched: 7. The CDR3 has 14 amino acids. The DNA of the CDR3 is TGTGCCAGCAGCCCCCGCGGACAGGACTACGAGCAGTACTTC. The encoded protein is CASSPRGQDYEQYF.

The rearrangement links TRBV7-2 to TRBJ1-3; no clear D gene. V lost 4 bases to trimming and J lost 6 bases, with 4 bases between them. Per germline, CDR1 SGHTA and CDR2 FQGNSA. The CDR3 extends over 11 amino acids. Here the CDR3 DNA reads TGTGCCAGCAGCTCGTCAAACACCATATATTTT. Its protein product is CASSSSNTIYF.

The rearrangement links TRBV15 to TRBJ1-2, with a tentative D call TRBD1 (5 bases). Per germline, CDR1 LNHNV and CDR2 YYDKDF (reference sequence). The germline V and J ends were trimmed by 0 bases and 5 bases, with 7 bases remaining between them. This CDR3 region has 13 residues. In nucleotides, the CDR3 is TGTGCCACCAGCAGAGATCGGACATATGGCTACACCTTC. It translates to CATSRDRTYGYTF.

The rearrangement joins TRBV4-1 to TRBJ2-7, with D possibly matching TRBD1 (6 bases). CDR1 and CDR2 (germline): MGHRA, YSYEKL. This CDR3 region has 15 residues. V lost 8 bases, J lost 3 bases, and 20 bases lay in between. CDR3 loop: CASRLRAGDIYEQYF. The CDR3 DNA is TGCGCCAGCCGACTGCGGGCAGGGGATATCTACGAGCAGTACTTC.

V and J are TRBV6-5 and TRBJ1-3; D not resolved. The germline V and J ends were trimmed by 7 bases and 2 bases, with 3 bases remaining between them. The CDR3 is 11 amino acids. Germline V lookup: CDR1 MNHEY, CDR2 SVGAGI. The CDR3 DNA is TGTGCCAGCATTACTGGAAACACCATATATTTT. Residues: CASITGNTIYF.

The chain employs TRBV7-2 and TRBJ2-1; 9 positions match TRBD1. The CDR3 runs to 14 residues. Germline V lookup: CDR1 SGHTA, CDR2 FQGNSA. With 0 bases clipped from V and 6 bases from J, the junction kept 0 bases outside the gene matches. The CDR3 region is CASSLADRGNEQFF. CDR3 bases: TGTGCCAGCAGCTTAGCGGACAGGGGCAATGAGCAGTTCTTC. The variable domain in full, completed from reference TRBV7-2 and TRBJ2-1, reads GAGVSQSPSNKVTEKGKDVELRCDPISGHTALYWYRQSLGQGLEFLIYFQGNSAPDKSGLPSDRFSAERTGGSVSTLTIQRTQQEDSAVYLCASSLADRGNEQFFGPGTRLTVL.

This chain's CDR3 is CASSLVTSGGSTDTQYF. CDR3 DNA: TGCGCCAGCAGCTTGGTAACTAGCGGGGGGAGCACAGATACGCAGTATTTT. The chain links TRBV5-1 to TRBJ2-3; 12 positions agree with TRBD2. The germline gives CDR1 SGHRS, CDR2 YFSETQ. CDR3 length: 17 residues. V shed 0 bases, J shed 0 bases, and the junction held 2 bases outside the gene matches.

The gene calls are TRBV15 and TRBJ1-2; 10 bases agree with TRBD1. Germline V gives CDR1 LNHNV, CDR2 YYDKDF (reference sequence). With V trimmed by 3 bases and J by 7 bases, 2 bases remained unmatched. The CDR3 runs to 13 residues. The CDR3 region is CATSRGQGCGYTF. The CDR3 coding sequence is TGTGCCACCAGCAGGGGACAGGGGTGTGGCTACACCTTC.

The rearrangement uses TRBV12-2 and TRBJ2-2; the table's D call, TRBD1, was not checked against the DNA. TRBV12-2 is deemed a pseudogene. The CDR3 is 16 amino acids. CDR3 sequence: CASRSDRGWTAGELFF. Here the CDR3 DNA reads TGTGCAAGTCGCTCCGACAGGGGGTGGACGGCCGGGGAGCTGTTTTTT.

CDR3 sequence: CASSVRDTQYF. The CDR3 DNA reads as TGTGCCAGCAGCGTTCGTGATACGCAGTATTTT. The V call is TRBV9, the J call TRBJ2-3; D is unresolved. Germline lookup yields CDR1 SGDLS and CDR2 YYNGEE. The V and J ends lost 2 bases and 6 bases respectively, with 4 bases between them. The CDR3 has 11 amino acids.

CDR3 sequence reads: CASSPAGAANTGELFF. DNA of the CDR3: TGTGCCAGCTCACCGGCAGGGGCCGCGAACACCGGGGAGCTGTTTTTT. V usage is TRBV18 and J usage is TRBJ2-2, with D possibly TRBD1 on 6 matching bases. V was shortened by 3 bases and J by 0 bases, with 11 bases between the two germline ends. This CDR3 has 16 amino acids. Germline assignment: CDR1 KGHSH and CDR2 LQKENI.

J is TRBJ1-2 and V is TRBV19; possibly TRBD1 for D (6 bases). Germline values: CDR1 LNHDA, CDR2 SQIVND (reference sequence). The germline V and J ends were trimmed by 3 bases and 7 bases, with 30 bases remaining between them. This CDR3 contains 19 residues. In nucleotides, the CDR3 is TGTGCCAGTAGTATGTTTAGAGGGGGTAAAGGGGCGACGAACGTTGGCTACACCTTC. It translates to CASSMFRGGKGATNVGYTF.

The V gene is TRBV12-5, the J gene TRBJ2-2; TRBD2 might be the D (5 bases). Deletions cut 6 bases from V and 3 bases from J, with 20 bases between. Germline V gene lookup returns CDR1 LGHNT and CDR2 FRNRAP. The CDR3 extends over 17 amino acids. As DNA, the CDR3 is TGTGCTAGTGGCCCAAGTAGGGATTCCGGGGACACCGGGGAGCTGTTTTTT. Its translation: CASGPSRDSGDTGELFF.

DNA for the CDR3: TGCGCCAGCAGCTTGGCCCGGCAGGGGAACACTGAAGCTTTCTTT. It yields the protein CASSLARQGNTEAFF. The rearrangement links TRBV5-1 to TRBJ1-1; possibly TRBD1 for D (5 bases). The CDR3 is made up of 15 amino acids. Germline loops: CDR1 SGHRS, CDR2 YFSETQ. The ends were cut back, 0 bases at V and 1 base at J, with 10 bases in the middle.

The chain is built from TRBV6-1 and TRBJ2-7; D is uncertain. Trimming stripped 10 bases from V and 3 bases from J, with 16 bases between. The CDR3 length is 13 residues. In germline, CDR1 is MNHNS, CDR2 SASEGT. For the CDR3, the DNA is TGTGCCACCGAATACCTAGGATTCTACGAGCAGTACTTC. Protein: CATEYLGFYEQYF.

This chain uses TRBV2 with TRBJ2-2, with a weak D call TRBD1 (6 bases). The CDR3 sequence is 15 residues long. With 7 bases removed from V and 5 bases from J, the gap between germline ends came to 17 bases. The germline CDR1 and CDR2 sequences are SNHLY and FYNNEI. CDR3 amino acids: CASTRFRGRTGELFF. The CDR3 DNA reads TGTGCCAGCACCCGGTTCAGGGGTAGAACCGGGGAGCTGTTTTTT.

The chain uses TRBV7-8 and TRBJ2-3; TRBD2 agrees at 12 bases. Trimming removed 6 bases from V and 6 bases from J; junction bases left unmatched: 7. CDR1 is SGHVS, CDR2 FQNEAQ, per germline. This CDR3 is built from 15 residues. The CDR3 sequence is CASSYLAGGQDTQYF. The DNA of the CDR3 is TGTGCCAGCAGTTACCTAGCGGGGGGGCAGGATACGCAGTATTTT.

J is TRBJ1-1 and V is TRBV2; a weak D match, TRBD1 (5 bases). Germline CDR1 reads SNHLY; CDR2 reads FYNNEI. V was cut by 8 bases and J by 2 bases, with 18 bases left in between. The CDR3 has 15 amino acids. CDR3 in DNA: TGTGCCAGCCTAAAAGATAGGGGCCTAAACACTGAAGCTTTCTTT. Translated, it gives CASLKDRGLNTEAFF.

This clone showed up just once. The chain has TRBV10-3 and TRBJ2-1; unclear D gene. V gave up 10 bases and J gave up 7 bases, with 11 bases separating them. Germline V gene sequence: CDR1 ENHRY, CDR2 SYGVKD. The CDR3 loop spans 11 amino acids. The CDR3 spells CATRAQNEQFF. The CDR3 bases are TGTGCCACCCGAGCCCAAAATGAGCAGTTCTTC.